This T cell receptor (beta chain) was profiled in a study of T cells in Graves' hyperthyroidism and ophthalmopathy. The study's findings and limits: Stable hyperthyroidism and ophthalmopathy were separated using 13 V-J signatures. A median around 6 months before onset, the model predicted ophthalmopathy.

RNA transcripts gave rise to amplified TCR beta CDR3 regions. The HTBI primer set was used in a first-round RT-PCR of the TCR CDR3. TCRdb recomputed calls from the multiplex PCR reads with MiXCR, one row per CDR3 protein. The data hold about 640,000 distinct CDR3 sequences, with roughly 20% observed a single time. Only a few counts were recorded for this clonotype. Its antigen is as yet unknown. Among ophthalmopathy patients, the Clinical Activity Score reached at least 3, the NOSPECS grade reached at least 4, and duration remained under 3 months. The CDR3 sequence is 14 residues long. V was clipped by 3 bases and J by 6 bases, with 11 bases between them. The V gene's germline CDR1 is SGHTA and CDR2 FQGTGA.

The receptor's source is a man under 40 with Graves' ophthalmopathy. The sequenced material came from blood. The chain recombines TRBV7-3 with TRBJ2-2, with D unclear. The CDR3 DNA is TGTGCCAGCAGCTTCGGCGCGGTCGCCGGGGAGCTGTTTTTT. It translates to CASSFGAVAGELFF.